This T cell receptor (beta chain) was retrieved from a study of T-cell reconstitution after alpha-beta-depleted transplantation in children. For TCRbeta, the library was prepared with unique molecular identifiers. TCRdb processed the PCR reads anew with MiXCR; each CDR3 protein has one entry. The table includes some 500,000 distinct CDR3 sequences, roughly 18% detected once. V was clipped by 1 base and J by 4 bases, with 14 bases between them. CDR3 length: 16 residues. Germline CDR1 reads LGHDT; CDR2 reads YNNKEL (reference sequence). V gene TRBV3-1 combines with J gene TRBJ2-1, with a tentative D call TRBD2 (6 bases). Here the sequenced sample was PBMCs from the stem cell graft donor, taken from the stem cell graft. The source is a human donor who donated a stem cell graft to a child with acute lymphoblastic leukemia. CDR3 residues: CASSQVRDFYYNEQFF. DNA of the CDR3: TGTGCCAGCAGCCAAGTCAGGGACTTCTATTACAATGAGCAGTTCTTC.